This is a list of T cell receptor beta chains from one sample in a study of sequential checkpoint blockade in melanoma. The assay was immunoSEQ multiplex PCR, and TCRdb's table has in-frame clones only and misses some. The sample gives 5,500 or so clones, over 40% of which show up once; 27% is in the top ten. Sequencing used CD8+ T cells sorted from blood (inferred from file names), obtained from a patient given nivolumab and ipilimumab in sequence. These receptors all stem from a human patient with melanoma. Some clones in this sample may be carry-over from other donors' samples. The CDR3 runs from the conserved cysteine through the conserved F or W. A D gene is named only where the DNA matches it firmly. Clone size is stated in some rows and not others, as once, few, many or a class when expanded.

size: -; J: TRBJ2-7; length: 16; D: TRBD1; V: TRBV7-7; DNA: TGTGCTAGCAGCTTAGAGAATACGGGACAGGCCTACGAGCAGTACTTC; CDR3: CASSLENTGQAYEQYF
size: -; J: TRBJ1-1; length: 14; D: -; V: TRBV10-3; DNA: TGTGCCATCAGTATGGGGGGGCTGAACACTGAAGCTTTCTTT; CDR3: CAISMGGLNTEAFF
size: few; J: TRBJ2-3; length: 15; D: -; V: TRBV7-9; DNA: TGTGCCAGCAGCACGACAGGAGTAGGCGCAGATACGCAGTATTTT; CDR3: CASSTTGVGADTQYF
size: -; J: TRBJ2-7; length: 10; D: -; V: TRBV11-1; DNA: TGTGCCAGCGGAGCTCCCGAGCAGTACTTC; CDR3: CASGAPEQYF
size: -; J: TRBJ1-4; length: 14; D: TRBD1; V: TRBV28; DNA: TGTGCCAGCAGCCGGACAGGGGCTAGTGAAAAACTGTTTTTT; CDR3: CASSRTGASEKLFF
size: -; J: TRBJ2-7; length: 16; D: -; V: TRBV7-9; DNA: TGTGCCAGCAGCTTAGCTCCCCAGACAGACAACTACGAGCAGTACTTC; CDR3: CASSLAPQTDNYEQYF
size: -; J: TRBJ1-6; length: 13; D: -; V: TRBV7-3; DNA: TGTGCCAGCAGCCAGGACAGTAATTCACCCCTCCACTTT; CDR3: CASSQDSNSPLHF
size: -; J: TRBJ2-1; length: 17; D: TRBD2; V: TRBV27; DNA: TGTGCCAGCAGTCCCGATGAAACTAGCGGGTCCTACAATGAGCAGTTCTTC; CDR3: CASSPDETSGSYNEQFF
size: -; J: TRBJ1-2; length: 13; D: -; V: TRBV2; DNA: TGTGCCAGGGGGGGCGCGGGAGGCTATGGCTACACCTTC; CDR3: CARGGAGGYGYTF
size: few; J: TRBJ1-2; length: 16; D: -; V: TRBV5-6; DNA: TGTGCCAGCAGCTTGTCACAGGCTATAGCTAACTATGGCTACACCTTC; CDR3: CASSLSQAIANYGYTF
size: -; J: TRBJ2-7; length: 15; D: TRBD1; V: TRBV9; DNA: TGTGCCAGCAGCGAGGGACAGGGAAGCTCCTACGAGCAGTACTTC; CDR3: CASSEGQGSSYEQYF
size: medium-sized; J: TRBJ1-1; length: 17; D: TRBD1; V: TRBV4-1; DNA: TGCGCCAGCAGCCAAGAAGACTTGCAGGGGGCGCGCACTGAAGCTTTCTTT; CDR3: CASSQEDLQGARTEAFF
size: -; J: TRBJ2-7; length: 13; D: -; V: TRBV27; DNA: TGTGCCAGCAGTTCGGGACACACCTACGAGCAGTACTTC; CDR3: CASSSGHTYEQYF
size: medium-sized; J: TRBJ2-7; length: 14; D: -; V: TRBV7-8; DNA: TGTGCCAGCAGCTTGGGGGGGCCCGGGTACGAGCAGTACTTC; CDR3: CASSLGGPGYEQYF
size: -; J: TRBJ2-7; length: 14; D: TRBD1; V: TRBV18; DNA: TGTGCCAGCTCCCCCGGACAGGGTATCCACGAGCAGTACTTC; CDR3: CASSPGQGIHEQYF
size: -; J: TRBJ2-7; length: 16; D: TRBD2; V: TRBV28; DNA: TGTGCCAGCAGTTCCGTAGGGGACTATATATTAGGGTGGCAGTACTTC; CDR3: CASSSVGDYILGWQYF
size: -; J: TRBJ2-7; length: 14; D: TRBD2; V: TRBV27; DNA: TGTGCCAGCAGTCCCTGGACTAGCGGCTACGAGCAGTACTTC; CDR3: CASSPWTSGYEQYF
size: -; J: TRBJ1-1; length: 13; D: TRBD1; V: TRBV27; DNA: TGTGCCAGCAGCTCAGGGGGGAACACTGAAGCTTTCTTT; CDR3: CASSSGGNTEAFF
size: -; J: TRBJ1-2; length: 15; D: -; V: TRBV16; DNA: TGTGCCAGCAGCCAATTAATTCAGGGCGACTATGGCTACACCTTC; CDR3: CASSQLIQGDYGYTF
size: -; J: TRBJ1-5; length: 18; D: TRBD1; V: TRBV27; DNA: TGTGCCAGCAGTTCCCAGGGGGTTAAGTCTTTTAGCAATCAGCCCCAGCATTTT; CDR3: CASSSQGVKSFSNQPQHF
size: few; J: TRBJ1-2; length: 13; D: -; V: TRBV5-6; DNA: TGTGCCAGCAGCTCGGCGGAGTTCTATGGCTACACCTTC; CDR3: CASSSAEFYGYTF
size: few; J: TRBJ1-6; length: 15; D: TRBD1; V: TRBV6-1; DNA: TGTGCCAGCAGAATCCGGGACAGGGTAGATTCACCCCTCCACTTT; CDR3: CASRIRDRVDSPLHF
size: once; J: TRBJ1-6; length: 13; D: -; V: TRBV19; DNA: TGTGCCAGTAGTGCGGACAGCAATTCACCCCTCCACTTT; CDR3: CASSADSNSPLHF
size: -; J: TRBJ1-4; length: 15; D: TRBD1; V: TRBV2; DNA: TGTGCCAGTGCCGGGACAGAAGCAACTAATGAAAAACTGTTTTTT; CDR3: CASAGTEATNEKLFF
size: -; J: TRBJ2-7; length: 17; D: TRBD1; V: TRBV15; DNA: TGTGCCACCAGCAGACGCCCTATTGAGACAGGGACCTACGAGCAGTACTTC; CDR3: CATSRRPIETGTYEQYF
size: -; J: TRBJ2-7; length: 16; D: -; V: TRBV9; DNA: TGTGCCAGCAGCCCCCTCCCGGACACCCACTATTACGAGCAGTACTTC; CDR3: CASSPLPDTHYYEQYF
size: -; J: TRBJ2-7; length: 13; D: -; V: TRBV9; DNA: TGTGCCAGCAACCAGGGGAGCTCCTACGAGCAGTACTTC; CDR3: CASNQGSSYEQYF
size: -; J: TRBJ2-7; length: 13; D: -; V: TRBV7-9; DNA: TGTGCCAGCAGCTTGACTACCGCCTACGAGCAGTACTTC; CDR3: CASSLTTAYEQYF
size: few; J: TRBJ2-7; length: 13; D: -; V: TRBV5-1; DNA: TGCGCCAGCAGCTTGGCGGGAACCTACGAGCAGTACTTC; CDR3: CASSLAGTYEQYF
size: -; J: TRBJ1-4; length: 15; D: TRBD1; V: TRBV7-2; DNA: TGTGCCAGCAGCTTAGCGGACAGGGGAGATGAAAAACTGTTTTTT; CDR3: CASSLADRGDEKLFF
size: -; J: TRBJ1-4; length: 16; D: TRBD1; V: TRBV9; DNA: TGTGCCAGCAGCGTAGGGGACAGGGGGCGTGGTGAAAAACTGTTTTTT; CDR3: CASSVGDRGRGEKLFF
size: -; J: TRBJ2-3; length: 15; D: TRBD2; V: TRBV6-5; DNA: TGTGCCAGCAGGACCCTAGCGGGGTCGGCAGATACGCAGTATTTT; CDR3: CASRTLAGSADTQYF
size: -; J: TRBJ1-4; length: 16; D: -; V: TRBV6-1; DNA: TGTGCCAGCAGTGAAGTTACAGGGAAAGGGGGTGAAAAACTGTTTTTT; CDR3: CASSEVTGKGGEKLFF
size: few; J: TRBJ1-1; length: 14; D: -; V: TRBV5-6; DNA: TGTGCCAGCAGCTCCGATGGGCGGAACACTGAAGCTTTCTTT; CDR3: CASSSDGRNTEAFF
size: few; J: TRBJ1-1; length: 14; D: TRBD1; V: TRBV5-8; DNA: TGTGCCAGCAGCTTGGGGTGGGACAGGACTGAAGCTTTCTTT; CDR3: CASSLGWDRTEAFF
size: -; J: TRBJ2-7; length: 15; D: -; V: TRBV7-9; DNA: TGTGCCAGCAGCGCCTGGGGGGAGGACTCCTACGAGCAGTACTTC; CDR3: CASSAWGEDSYEQYF
size: once; J: TRBJ2-7; length: 15; D: TRBD2; V: TRBV10-3; DNA: TGTGCCATCAGTGAGTCAGCTAGCGGGGGCTACGAGCAGTACTTC; CDR3: CAISESASGGYEQYF
size: few; J: TRBJ2-7; length: 14; D: -; V: TRBV9; DNA: TGTGCCAGCAGCGTAGATCAGGATTCCTACGAGCAGTACTTC; CDR3: CASSVDQDSYEQYF
size: -; J: TRBJ2-7; length: 14; D: TRBD1; V: TRBV27; DNA: TGTGCCAGCAGTCCGGGACAGGGCCCCTACGAGCAGTACTTC; CDR3: CASSPGQGPYEQYF
size: -; J: TRBJ2-7; length: 16; D: TRBD1; V: TRBV6-5; DNA: TGTGCCAGCAGTTACTCGGTCGAGACAGGGGGCGGCGAGCAGTACTTC; CDR3: CASSYSVETGGGEQYF
size: -; J: TRBJ1-1; length: 13; D: -; V: TRBV4-2; DNA: TGTGCCAGCGGTTTGTGGCCGAACACTGAAGCTTTCTTT; CDR3: CASGLWPNTEAFF
size: -; J: TRBJ2-7; length: 13; D: -; V: TRBV5-5; DNA: TGTGCCAGCAACGAGACAGGTATCTACGAGCAGTACTTC; CDR3: CASNETGIYEQYF
size: few; J: TRBJ1-6; length: 15; D: -; V: TRBV4-3; DNA: TGCGCCAGCAGCCAAGATTCAGGGAGGAATTCACCCCTCCACTTT; CDR3: CASSQDSGRNSPLHF
size: -; J: TRBJ2-1; length: 16; D: TRBD1; V: TRBV7-9; DNA: TGTGCCAGCAGCTTACTGGGACAGGGAAGTTACAATGAGCAGTTCTTC; CDR3: CASSLLGQGSYNEQFF
size: -; J: TRBJ2-7; length: 14; D: TRBD1; V: TRBV11-2; DNA: TGTGCCAGCAGCTCCGGGACAGGCTCCTACGAGCAGTACTTC; CDR3: CASSSGTGSYEQYF
size: -; J: TRBJ2-1; length: 15; D: TRBD1; V: TRBV6-5; DNA: TGTGCCAGCAGTACCCGGGACAGCCCTATACATGAGCAGTTCTTC; CDR3: CASSTRDSPIHEQFF
size: few; J: TRBJ2-7; length: 11; D: -; V: TRBV6-1; DNA: TGTGCCAGCAGTGAAGCCGGGGAGCAGTACTTC; CDR3: CASSEAGEQYF
size: few; J: TRBJ1-2; length: 14; D: -; V: TRBV28; DNA: TGTGCCAGCAGCCCCTTGGGTTGGGGCGGTGGCTACACCTTC; CDR3: CASSPLGWGGGYTF
size: -; J: TRBJ1-2; length: 13; D: TRBD1; V: TRBV29-1; DNA: TGCAGCGTGCCGGGACAGGGGGAGAATGGCTACACCTTC; CDR3: CSVPGQGENGYTF
size: -; J: TRBJ2-1; length: 13; D: -; V: TRBV28; DNA: TGTGCCAGCAGTTTACTAATGATCAATGAGCAGTTCTTC; CDR3: CASSLLMINEQFF
size: -; J: TRBJ2-3; length: 15; D: TRBD2; V: TRBV5-1; DNA: TGCGCCAGCAGCCCCGGGACTAGCATCGGGGATACGCAGTATTTT; CDR3: CASSPGTSIGDTQYF
size: -; J: TRBJ2-7; length: 12; D: -; V: TRBV28; DNA: TGTGCCAGCAGTTTATACAGCTACGAGCAGTACTTC; CDR3: CASSLYSYEQYF
size: -; J: TRBJ1-1; length: 14; D: -; V: TRBV27; DNA: TGTGCCAGCAGTTTAAGGGAGGCGAACACTGAAGCTTTCTTT; CDR3: CASSLREANTEAFF
size: -; J: TRBJ1-2; length: 14; D: -; V: TRBV9; DNA: TGTGCCAGCGGGAAGGCCCCTAGCCGGTATGGCTACACCTTC; CDR3: CASGKAPSRYGYTF
size: -; J: TRBJ1-5; length: 15; D: -; V: TRBV4-3; DNA: TGCGCCAGCAGCCAAGGGGGAGGAAGCAATCAGCCCCAGCATTTT; CDR3: CASSQGGGSNQPQHF
size: -; J: TRBJ1-1; length: 16; D: TRBD1; V: TRBV4-1; DNA: TGCGCCAGCAGCCCAGGGGGTACACGATTGAACACTGAAGCTTTCTTT; CDR3: CASSPGGTRLNTEAFF
size: -; J: TRBJ2-7; length: 14; D: -; V: TRBV11-2; DNA: TGTGCCAGCAGCTTAGGGGAAGCGGGCTACGAGCAGTACTTC; CDR3: CASSLGEAGYEQYF